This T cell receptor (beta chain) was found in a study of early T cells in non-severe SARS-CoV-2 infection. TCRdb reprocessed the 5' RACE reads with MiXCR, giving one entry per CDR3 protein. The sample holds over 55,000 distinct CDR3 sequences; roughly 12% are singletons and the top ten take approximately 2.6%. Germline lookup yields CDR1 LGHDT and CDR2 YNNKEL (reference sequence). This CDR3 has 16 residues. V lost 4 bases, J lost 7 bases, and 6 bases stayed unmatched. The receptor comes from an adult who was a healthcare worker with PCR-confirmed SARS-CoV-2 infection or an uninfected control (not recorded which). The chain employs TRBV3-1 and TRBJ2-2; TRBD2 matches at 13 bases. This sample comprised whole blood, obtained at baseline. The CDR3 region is CASSPRLAGGLGELFF. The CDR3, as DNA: TGTGCCAGCAGCCCGAGACTAGCGGGGGGCCTCGGGGAGCTGTTTTTT.